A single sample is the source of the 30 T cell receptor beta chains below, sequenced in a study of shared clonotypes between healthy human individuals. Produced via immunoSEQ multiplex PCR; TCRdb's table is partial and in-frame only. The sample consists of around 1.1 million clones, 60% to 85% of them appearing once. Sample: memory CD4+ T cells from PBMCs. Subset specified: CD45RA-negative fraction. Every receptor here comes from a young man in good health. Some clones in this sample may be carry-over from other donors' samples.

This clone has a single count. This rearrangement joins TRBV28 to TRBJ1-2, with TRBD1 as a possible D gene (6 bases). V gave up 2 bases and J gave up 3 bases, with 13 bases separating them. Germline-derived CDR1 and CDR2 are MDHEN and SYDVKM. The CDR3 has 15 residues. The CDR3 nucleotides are TGTGCCAGCAGTTTACCGCAAGGGGGTCACTATGGCTACACCTTC. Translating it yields CASSLPQGGHYGYTF.

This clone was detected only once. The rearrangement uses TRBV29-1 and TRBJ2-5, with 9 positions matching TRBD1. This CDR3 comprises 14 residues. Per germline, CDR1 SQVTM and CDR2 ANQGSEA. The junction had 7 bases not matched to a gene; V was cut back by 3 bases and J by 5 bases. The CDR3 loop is CSVDRRQGVETQYF. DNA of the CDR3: TGCAGCGTTGATAGGCGACAGGGGGTTGAGACCCAGTACTTC.

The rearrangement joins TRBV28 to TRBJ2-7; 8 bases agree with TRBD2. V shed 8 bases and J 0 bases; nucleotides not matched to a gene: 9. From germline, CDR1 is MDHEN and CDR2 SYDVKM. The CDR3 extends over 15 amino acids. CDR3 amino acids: CASAGSGSLSYEQYF. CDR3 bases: TGTGCCAGCGCTGGCAGCGGGAGCCTCTCCTACGAGCAGTACTTC.

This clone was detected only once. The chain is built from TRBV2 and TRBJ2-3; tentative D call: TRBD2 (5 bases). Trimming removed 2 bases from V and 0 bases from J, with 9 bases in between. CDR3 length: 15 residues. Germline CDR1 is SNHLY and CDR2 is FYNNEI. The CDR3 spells CASSESPSSTDTQYF. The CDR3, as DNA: TGTGCCAGCAGTGAATCCCCTAGCAGCACAGATACGCAGTATTTT.

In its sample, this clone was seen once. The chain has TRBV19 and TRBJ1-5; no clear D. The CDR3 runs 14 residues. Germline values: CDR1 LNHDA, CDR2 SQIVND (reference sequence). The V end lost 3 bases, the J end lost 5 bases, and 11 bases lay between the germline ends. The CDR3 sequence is CASSISSTHQPQHF. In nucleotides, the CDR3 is TGTGCCAGTAGTATTTCGAGCACCCATCAGCCCCAGCATTTT.

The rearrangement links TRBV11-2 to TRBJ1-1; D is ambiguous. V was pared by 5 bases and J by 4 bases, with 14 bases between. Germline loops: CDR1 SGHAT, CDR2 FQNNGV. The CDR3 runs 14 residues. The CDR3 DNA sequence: TGTGCCAGCAGCCCCACCTACCCCGTCACTGAAGCTTTCTTT. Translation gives CASSPTYPVTEAFF. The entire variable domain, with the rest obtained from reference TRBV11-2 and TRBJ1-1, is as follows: EAGVAQSPRYKIIEKRQSVAFWCNPISGHATLYWYQQILGQGPKLLIQFQNNGVVDDSQLPKDRFSAERLKGVDSTLKIQPAKLEDSAVYLCASSPTYPVTEAFFGQGTRLTVV.

The CDR3 nucleotides are TGTGCCAGCAGCTTAGAAAGCAGGGTAGACCAGTACTTC. This gives the protein CASSLESRVDQYF. V gene TRBV7-2 combines with J gene TRBJ2-5, with TRBD1 as a possible D gene (5 bases). CDR1 is SGHTA and CDR2 is FQGNSA in the germline V gene. Deletions cut 1 base from V and 10 bases from J, with 13 bases between. CDR3 length: 13 amino acids.

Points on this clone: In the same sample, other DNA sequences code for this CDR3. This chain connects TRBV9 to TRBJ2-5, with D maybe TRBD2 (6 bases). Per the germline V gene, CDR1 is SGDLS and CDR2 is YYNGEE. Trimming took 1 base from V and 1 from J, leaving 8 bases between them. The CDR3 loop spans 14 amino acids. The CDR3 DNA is TGTGCCAGCAGCGTACAGGGAGGCCAAGAGACCCAGTACTTC. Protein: CASSVQGGQETQYF. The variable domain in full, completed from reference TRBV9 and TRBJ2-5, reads DSGVTQTPKHLITATGQRVTLRCSPRSGDLSVYWYQQSLDQGLQFLIQYYNGEERAKGNILERFSAQQFPDLHSELNLSSLELGDSALYFCASSVQGGQETQYFGPGTRLLVL.

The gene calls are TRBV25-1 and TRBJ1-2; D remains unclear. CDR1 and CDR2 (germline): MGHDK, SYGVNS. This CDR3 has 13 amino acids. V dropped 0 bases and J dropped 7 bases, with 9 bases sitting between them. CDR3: CASSEYYASGYTF. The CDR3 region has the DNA TGTGCCAGCAGTGAATACTACGCTAGTGGCTACACCTTC.

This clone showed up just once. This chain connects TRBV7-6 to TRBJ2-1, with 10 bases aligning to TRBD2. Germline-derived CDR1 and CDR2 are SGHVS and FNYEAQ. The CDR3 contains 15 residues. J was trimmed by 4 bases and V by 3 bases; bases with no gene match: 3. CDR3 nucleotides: TGTGCCAGCAGCTTGCTGACTAGCGGGTACAATGAGCAGTTCTTC. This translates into CASSLLTSGYNEQFF. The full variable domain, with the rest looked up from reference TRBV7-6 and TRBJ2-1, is GAGVSQSPRYKVTKRGQDVALRCDPISGHVSLYWYRQALGQGPEFLTYFNYEAQQDKSGLPNDRFSAERPEGSISTLTIQRTEQRDSAMYRCASSLLTSGYNEQFFGPGTRLTVL.

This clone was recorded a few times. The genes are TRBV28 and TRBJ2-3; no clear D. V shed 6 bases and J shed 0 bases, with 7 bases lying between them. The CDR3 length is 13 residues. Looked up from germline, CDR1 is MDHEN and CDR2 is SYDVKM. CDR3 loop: CASRPHSTDTQYF. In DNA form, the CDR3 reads TGTGCCAGCAGACCCCATAGCACAGATACGCAGTATTTT.

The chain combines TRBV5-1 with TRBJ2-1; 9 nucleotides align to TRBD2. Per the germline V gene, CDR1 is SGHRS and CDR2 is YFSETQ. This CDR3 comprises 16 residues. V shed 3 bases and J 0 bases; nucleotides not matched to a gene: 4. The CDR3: CASSWNSGSSYNEQFF. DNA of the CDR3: TGCGCCAGCAGCTGGAATAGCGGGAGCTCCTACAATGAGCAGTTCTTC.

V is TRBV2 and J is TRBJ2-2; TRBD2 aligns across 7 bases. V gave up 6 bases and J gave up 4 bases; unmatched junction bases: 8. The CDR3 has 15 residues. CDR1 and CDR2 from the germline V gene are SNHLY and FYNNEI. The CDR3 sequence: CASSRTSAVTGELFF. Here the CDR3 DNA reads TGTGCCAGCAGCCGGACTAGTGCAGTCACCGGGGAGCTGTTTTTT.

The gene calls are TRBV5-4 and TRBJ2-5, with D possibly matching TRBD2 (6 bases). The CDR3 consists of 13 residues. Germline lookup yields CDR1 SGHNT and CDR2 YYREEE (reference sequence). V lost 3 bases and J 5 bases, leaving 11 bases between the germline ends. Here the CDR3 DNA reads TGTGCCAGCAGCTCCCCAGGGAGGGAGACCCAGTACTTC. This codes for CASSSPGRETQYF.

The CDR3 loop is CASSLALTGGEETQYF. In DNA form, the CDR3 reads TGCGCCAGCAGCTTGGCCCTGACAGGGGGAGAAGAGACCCAGTACTTC. The chain has TRBV5-1 and TRBJ2-5; 9 positions agree with TRBD1. V gave up 0 bases and J gave up 3 bases; unmatched junction bases: 6. The germline V gene has CDR1 SGHRS and CDR2 YFSETQ. The length of the CDR3 is 16 residues.

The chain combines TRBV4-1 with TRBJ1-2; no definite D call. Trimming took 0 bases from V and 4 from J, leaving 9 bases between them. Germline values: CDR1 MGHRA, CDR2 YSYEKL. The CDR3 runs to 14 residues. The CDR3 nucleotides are TGCGCCAGCAGCCAAGAGGCAGCTGGCTATGGCTACACCTTC. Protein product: CASSQEAAGYGYTF.

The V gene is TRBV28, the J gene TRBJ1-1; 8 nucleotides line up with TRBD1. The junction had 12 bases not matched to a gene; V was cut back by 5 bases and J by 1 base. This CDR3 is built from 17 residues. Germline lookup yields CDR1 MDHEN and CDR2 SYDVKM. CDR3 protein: CASSRTQGGGRNTEAFF. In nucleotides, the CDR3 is TGTGCCAGCAGTCGTACACAGGGGGGAGGTCGGAACACTGAAGCTTTCTTT.

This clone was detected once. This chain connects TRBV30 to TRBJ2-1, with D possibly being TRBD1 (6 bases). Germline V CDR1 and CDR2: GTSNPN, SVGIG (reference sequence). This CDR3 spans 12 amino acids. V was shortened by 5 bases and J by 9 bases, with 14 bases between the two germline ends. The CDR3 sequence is CAWSLLGGEQFF. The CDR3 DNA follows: TGTGCCTGGTCCCTCCTAGGGGGTGAGCAGTTCTTC.

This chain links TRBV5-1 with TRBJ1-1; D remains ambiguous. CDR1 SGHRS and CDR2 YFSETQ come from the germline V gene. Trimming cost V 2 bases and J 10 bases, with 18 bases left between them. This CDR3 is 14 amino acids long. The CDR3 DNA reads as TGCGCCAGCAGCTTTCGGGAAGACGGCCCCAGAGCTTTCTTT. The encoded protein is CASSFREDGPRAFF.

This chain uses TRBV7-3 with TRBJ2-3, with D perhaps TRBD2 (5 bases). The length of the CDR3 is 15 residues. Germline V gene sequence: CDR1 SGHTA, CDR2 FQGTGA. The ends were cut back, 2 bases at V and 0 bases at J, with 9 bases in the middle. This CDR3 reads CASSLDPGSTDTQYF. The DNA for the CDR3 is TGTGCCAGCAGCTTAGATCCGGGGAGCACAGATACGCAGTATTTT.

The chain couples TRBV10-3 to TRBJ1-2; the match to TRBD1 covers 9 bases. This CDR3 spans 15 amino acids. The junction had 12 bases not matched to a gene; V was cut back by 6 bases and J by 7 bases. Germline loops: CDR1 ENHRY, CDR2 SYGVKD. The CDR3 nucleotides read TGTGCCATCAGGCCAGCCGGGACAGGGATTTTTGGCTACACCTTC. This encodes CAIRPAGTGIFGYTF.

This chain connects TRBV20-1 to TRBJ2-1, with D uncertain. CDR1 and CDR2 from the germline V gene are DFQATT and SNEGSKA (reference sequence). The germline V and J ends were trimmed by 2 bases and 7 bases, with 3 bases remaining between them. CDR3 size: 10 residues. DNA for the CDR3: TGCAGTGCTAGACATAATGAGCAGTTCTTC. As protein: CSARHNEQFF.

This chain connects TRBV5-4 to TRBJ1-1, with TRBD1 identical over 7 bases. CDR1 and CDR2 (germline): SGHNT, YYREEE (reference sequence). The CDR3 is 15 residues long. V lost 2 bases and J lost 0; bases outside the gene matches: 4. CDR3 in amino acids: CASSFMGQMNTEAFF. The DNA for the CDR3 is TGTGCCAGCAGCTTTATGGGACAGATGAACACTGAAGCTTTCTTT.

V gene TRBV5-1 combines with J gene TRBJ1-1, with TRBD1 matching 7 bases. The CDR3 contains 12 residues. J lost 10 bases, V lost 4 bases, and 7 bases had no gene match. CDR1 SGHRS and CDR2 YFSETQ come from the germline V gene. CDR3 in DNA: TGCGCCAGCAGCACCGACAGGGATTCAGCTTTCTTT. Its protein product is CASSTDRDSAFF.

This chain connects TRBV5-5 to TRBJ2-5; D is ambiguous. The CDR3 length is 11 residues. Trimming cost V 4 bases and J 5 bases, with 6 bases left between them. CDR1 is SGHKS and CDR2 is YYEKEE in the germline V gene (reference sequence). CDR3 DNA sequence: TGTGCCAGCAGCGAGGTGGAGACCCAGTACTTC. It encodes CASSEVETQYF. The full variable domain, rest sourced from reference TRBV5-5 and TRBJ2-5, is DAGVTQSPTHLIKTRGQQVTLRCSPISGHKSVSWYQQVLGQGPQFIFQYYEKEERGRGNFPDRFSARQFPNYSSELNVNALLLGDSALYLCASSEVETQYFGPGTRLLVL.

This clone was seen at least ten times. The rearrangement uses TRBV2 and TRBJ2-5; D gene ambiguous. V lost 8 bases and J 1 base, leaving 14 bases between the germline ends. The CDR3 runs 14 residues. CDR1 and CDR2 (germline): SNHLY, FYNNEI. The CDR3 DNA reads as TGTGCCAGCTTGCAGATGCAGACCCAAGAGACCCAGTACTTC. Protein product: CASLQMQTQETQYF. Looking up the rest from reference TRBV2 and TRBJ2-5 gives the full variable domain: EPEVTQTPSHQVTQMGQEVILRCVPISNHLYFYWYRQILGQKVEFLVSFYNNEISEKSEIFDDQFSVERPDGSNFTLKIRSTKLEDSAMYFCASLQMQTQETQYFGPGTRLLVL.

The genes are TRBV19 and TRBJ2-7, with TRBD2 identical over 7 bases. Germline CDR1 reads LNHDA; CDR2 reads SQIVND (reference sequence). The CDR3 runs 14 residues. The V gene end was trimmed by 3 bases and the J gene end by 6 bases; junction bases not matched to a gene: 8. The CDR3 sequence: CASSMGGTLSEQYF. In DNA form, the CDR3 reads TGTGCCAGTAGTATGGGGGGGACCCTCTCCGAGCAGTACTTC.

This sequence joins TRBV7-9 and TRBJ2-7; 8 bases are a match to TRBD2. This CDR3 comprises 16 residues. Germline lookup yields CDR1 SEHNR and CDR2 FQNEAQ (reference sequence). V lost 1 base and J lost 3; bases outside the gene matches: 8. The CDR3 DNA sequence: TGTGCCAGCAGCTTAGTTCCGGGACTAGGTTTCTACGAGCAGTACTTC. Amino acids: CASSLVPGLGFYEQYF.

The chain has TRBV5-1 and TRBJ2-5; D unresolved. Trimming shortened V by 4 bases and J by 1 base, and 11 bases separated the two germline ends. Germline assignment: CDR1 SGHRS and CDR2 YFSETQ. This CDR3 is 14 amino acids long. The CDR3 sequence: CASSPGRGQETQYF. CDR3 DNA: TGCGCCAGCAGCCCCGGACGAGGCCAAGAGACCCAGTACTTC.

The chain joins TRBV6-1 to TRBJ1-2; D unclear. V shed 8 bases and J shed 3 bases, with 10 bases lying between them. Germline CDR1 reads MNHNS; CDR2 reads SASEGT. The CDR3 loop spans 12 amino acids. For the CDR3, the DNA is TGTGCCAGCCGAGAATTGGACTATGGCTACACCTTC. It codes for CASRELDYGYTF.